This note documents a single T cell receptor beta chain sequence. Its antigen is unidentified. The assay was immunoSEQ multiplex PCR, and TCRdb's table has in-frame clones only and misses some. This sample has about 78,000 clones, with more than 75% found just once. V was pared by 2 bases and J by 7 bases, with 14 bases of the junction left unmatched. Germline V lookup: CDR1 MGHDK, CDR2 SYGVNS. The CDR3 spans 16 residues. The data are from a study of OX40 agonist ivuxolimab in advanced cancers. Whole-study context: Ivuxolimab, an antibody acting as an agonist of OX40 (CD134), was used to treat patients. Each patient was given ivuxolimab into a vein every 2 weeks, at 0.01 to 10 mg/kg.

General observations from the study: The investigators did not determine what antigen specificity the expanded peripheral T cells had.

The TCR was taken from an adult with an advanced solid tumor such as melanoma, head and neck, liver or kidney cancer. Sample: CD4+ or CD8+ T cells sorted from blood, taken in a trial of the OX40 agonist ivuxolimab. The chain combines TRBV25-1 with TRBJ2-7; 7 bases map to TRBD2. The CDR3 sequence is CASSETAGVLLREQYF. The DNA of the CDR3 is TGTGCCAGCAGTGAAACCGCGGGGGTGCTCCTAAGGGAGCAGTACTTC.